The clone carrying this TCR beta chain was detected only a few times. The antigen remains unidentified. This record comes from a study of beta chain features in type 1 diabetes. The study, taken as a whole, reports: For patients, the naive, central memory and Treg TCRB repertoires appeared more alike than for healthy donors.

Expressed TCRB transcripts were sequenced after all isolated RNA was converted to cDNA. Some clones are missing from TCRdb's copy, which holds only in-frame ones; the method was immunoSEQ multiplex PCR. The sample contains about 930,000 clones, roughly 15% of which appear only once. The source material was naive CD4+ T cells from blood. This sequence originates from a young woman in good health.

The CDR3 protein is CASTTMGGDTEAFF. The CDR3 nucleotides are TGTGCCAGCACCACCATGGGAGGGGACACTGAAGCTTTCTTT. The V call is TRBV7-9, the J call TRBJ1-1; TRBD1 might be the D (5 bases). CDR3 length: 14 residues. Germline lookup yields CDR1 SEHNR and CDR2 FQNEAQ (reference sequence). Deletions cut 7 bases from V and 3 bases from J, with 15 bases between.